The 5 T cell receptor beta chains below all came from one sample that was sequenced in a study of T-cell reconstitution after alpha-beta-depleted transplantation in children. Study-wide results and caveats: Hyperexpanded clones declined; after one year, newly produced T cells mostly supplied diversity.

A TCRbeta library incorporating unique molecular identifiers was prepared. TCRdb redid the calling of the PCR reads with MiXCR, one entry per CDR3 protein. The sample shows around 300,000 distinct CDR3 sequences, 6% to 10% of them seen only once. These receptors have no identified antigens. The source was peripheral blood, collected 360 days after TCRalphabeta/CD19-depleted stem cell transplant. These receptors all stem from a female patient aged 2-15 years who had a stem cell transplant for Fanconi anemia, so the T cells may come from the graft donor.

J is TRBJ1-1 and V is TRBV3-1, with 9 bases aligning to TRBD1. Germline V gives CDR1 LGHDT, CDR2 YNNKEL (reference sequence). V gave up 1 base and J gave up 6 bases; unmatched junction bases: 0. The CDR3 totals 13 residues. CDR3 DNA: TGTGCCAGCAGCCAAGGGACAGGGGCTGAAGCTTTCTTT. It yields the protein CASSQGTGAEAFF.

In its sample, this clonotype was seen many times. J is TRBJ2-7 and V is TRBV13; a possible D gene is TRBD2 (6 bases). CDR1 is PRHDT, CDR2 FYEKMQ, per germline (reference sequence). The CDR3 is 12 residues long. Trimming removed 4 bases from V and 3 bases from J, with 7 bases in between. The CDR3: CASSSTSYEQYF. The CDR3 DNA sequence: TGTGCCAGCAGCTCGACTAGCTACGAGCAGTACTTC.

This clonotype was seen more than once but under ten times. The CDR3 DNA is TGCAGTGCTCCCGACAGGTCGAGCACCGGGGAGCTGTTTTTT. It translates to CSAPDRSSTGELFF. V and J are TRBV20-1 and TRBJ2-2, with D perhaps matching TRBD1 (6 bases). V shed 5 bases and J shed 4 bases, with 14 bases lying between them. The length of the CDR3 is 14 residues. Germline CDR1 reads DFQATT; CDR2 reads SNEGSKA (reference sequence).

This clonotype was counted only a few times. This chain uses TRBV5-5 with TRBJ1-5; tentative D call: TRBD1 (5 bases). V was clipped by 0 bases and J by 2 bases, with 18 bases between them. The CDR3 runs 18 residues. Germline V lookup: CDR1 SGHKS, CDR2 YYEKEE (reference sequence). The CDR3 coding sequence is TGTGCCAGCAGCTTGGGCTGGGGGATTAATTACGGCAATCAGCCCCAGCATTTT. Translated: CASSLGWGINYGNQPQHF.

There are many counts of this clonotype. The chain joins TRBV18 to TRBJ2-3; no firm D call. Germline V CDR1 and CDR2: KGHSH, LQKENI. Trimming pared 2 bases from V and 3 bases from J, leaving 6 bases between. There are 13 residues in the CDR3. The CDR3 bases are TGTGCCAGCTCACCAATTTTTACAGATACGCAGTATTTT. It translates to CASSPIFTDTQYF.